The present T cell receptor (beta chain) was sequenced within a study of blood T cells in healthy people across ages (dated by TCRdb to about 2015). For the wider study: In model experiments, template switching captured roughly one uniquely barcoded TCR beta cDNA molecule for every two T cells. To track age-related changes in TCR beta repertoire diversity, the study relied on deep sequencing normalized with unique cDNA molecular identifiers. Donors were grouped into four age groups: young (average roughly 17 years), middle-aged (39), aged (about 60) and long-lived (over 80). Using the same blood draw, the study looked at two additional independent replicas of 1 million unique cDNA reads for two donors, one aged 18 to 29 and the other aged 80 or older. Beyond this particular receptor, the publication reports: Compared with the aged group, the long-lived group had more naive CD4+ T cells, fewer expanded clones and increased TCR diversity, suggesting age selection. The CMV infection status of donors was not known, potentially confounding age-related changes in expanded clonotypes. Observed TCR beta diversity per million T cells fell roughly linearly with age, and a significant reduction was already apparent by age roughly 41. Estimates of total diversity based on one million sequenced T cells were regarded as lower bounds and as underestimates. A strong correlation was found between observed TCR beta diversity and the percentage of naive T cells measured by flow cytometry. Bulk unsorted PBMC profiling prevented conclusive comparison of naive and antigen-experienced compartments.

This clonotype was detected a few times. Its specific antigen is unknown. No base-level quality is on record; no much larger clone is a single base apart. CDR3 length: 15 amino acids, cysteine to phenylalanine. Only CDR3 DNA is held: 45 bases, read in frame from base 1. From the germline V gene (reference sequence), CDR1 is SEHNR and CDR2 is FQNEAQ. The junction shows trimming of 1 base on V and 3 bases on J, plus 12 bases between the germline ends. Donors were a few dozen systemically healthy Caucasian individuals from Russia aged roughly 6 to 90 years. Around 9.7 milliliters of peripheral blood were collected from each donor into EDTA-treated Vacutainer tubes. Ficoll-Paque density-gradient centrifugation was used to isolate PBMCs, with at least 6.5 million per sample. Trizol reagent was used to extract total RNA from the PBMCs, yielding at least 6 micrograms per sample. For every donor, an aliquot of PBMCs went through flow cytometry to measure the percentages of naive CD45RAhigh/CD27high T cells.

Libraries were made using 5' RACE. The instrument given in TCRdb is Illumina HiSeq 2500. A second PCR of roughly 6 to 12 cycles was run with a J-beta primer mix and a sample-barcoded 5' primer. Each TCR beta cDNA molecule received a unique molecular identifier from a template-switch 5' adaptor carrying 12 random nucleotides. At least 2.5 million CDR3-containing paired-end reads were obtained from each sample. First-strand cDNA was synthesized from all RNA with the Mint cDNA synthesis kit, primed by a TRBC-specific oligonucleotide. Following uracil-DNA glycosylase treatment, all cDNA underwent a first 18-cycle PCR with the universal primers M1SS and BC2_uni_R. The study's processing was this. For normalization, 1 million high-quality reads were randomly selected from each sample, with every read carrying a distinct molecular identifier. Instead of being binned into consensus sequences, reads that shared molecular identifiers were thrown out. MiTCR, run with a Q25 quality threshold and the strictest error-elimination algorithm, handled CDR3 identification, clonotype clustering and error correction. A nonparametric unseen species model with Euler transformation was used to estimate a lower bound on total TCR beta diversity. Starting from the raw public reads, TCRdb applied fastp trimming at Q25, assembled clones with MiXCR and retained in-frame beta chains. Rows matching on CDR3 protein sequence are summarized as one entry with the most common DNA and genes. TCRdb, rather than the study authors, made the V and J calls. In this sample the table shows 500,000 to 550,000 distinct CDR3 sequences, 24% of which occur a single time. Roughly 10% of the sample rests with the top ten.

The sample was also reused in another study, on T cells of mothers and their children. Per that second paper: Nine systemically healthy Caucasian individuals, comprising three mothers and their six children, were included as donors. cDNA synthesis consumed the entire amount of extracted RNA, loaded at roughly 1.5 ug RNA in each 15 ul reaction. In the second PCR, the M1S primer introduced both the sample barcodes and 2-4 random nucleotides. Each mother yielded over 8.5 million TCR beta CDR3 reads and each child roughly 3.1 million reads. Thymic selection similarly shapes TCR recombination output in related and unrelated pairs, with minor effect from inherited differences. Normalized repertoire overlap was always slightly but never significantly higher in related than unrelated mother-child pairs. No persistent microchimeric T cell clones were found, with a detection sensitivity of approximately 100 clones per million clonotypes. To look for features that set related mother-child pairs apart from unrelated individuals, the researchers ran deep NGS to compare the TCR beta repertoires of mothers and children. The mean age was roughly 44 +/- 4 years for the mothers and roughly 10 +/- 4 years for the children. After adapter ligation with NEBNext reagents, the libraries were sequenced on Illumina HiSeq 2000 with 100+100 nt paired-end reads. Mother and child libraries were prepared a month apart and sequenced in separate runs to prevent cross-contamination. For each donor, somewhere between roughly 500,000 and 2,100,000 distinct TCR beta clonotypes were identified. Naive TCR beta clonotypes were estimated from low-frequency clonotypes matched to each donor's FACS-determined naive share, without sorting.

Sample: blood. The chain is made from TRBV7-9 and TRBJ1-1; the D gene assignment is ambiguous. The source of this sequence is a boy aged 5 to 17 in good health. DNA sequence: TGTGCCAGCAGCTTAGATATGGGGAGGGACACTGAAGCTTTCTTT. This translates into CASSLDMGRDTEAFF.